This T cell receptor (beta chain) was found in a study of technical replicates of blood from a few donors. J gave up 3 bases and V 5 bases, and 5 bases lay outside the gene matches. Germline V gene lookup returns CDR1 SGHAT and CDR2 FQNNGV. The CDR3 loop spans 14 amino acids. The data were produced by immunoSEQ multiplex PCR, yet TCRdb's version contains in-frame clones alone and is incomplete. The sample carries approximately 70,000 clones, about 90% recorded once. Sequencing was carried out using T cells isolated from PBMCs. The gene calls are TRBV11-2 and TRBJ2-7; the match to TRBD2 covers 9 bases. The TCR comes from a human donor in good health. CDR3 in amino acids: CASSPLAGIYEQYF. DNA of the CDR3: TGTGCCAGCAGCCCTCTAGCGGGAATCTACGAGCAGTACTTC. Together with reference TRBV11-2 and TRBJ2-7, the CDR3 gives the full variable domain: EAGVAQSPRYKIIEKRQSVAFWCNPISGHATLYWYQQILGQGPKLLIQFQNNGVVDDSQLPKDRFSAERLKGVDSTLKIQPAKLEDSAVYLCASSPLAGIYEQYFGPGTRLTVT.